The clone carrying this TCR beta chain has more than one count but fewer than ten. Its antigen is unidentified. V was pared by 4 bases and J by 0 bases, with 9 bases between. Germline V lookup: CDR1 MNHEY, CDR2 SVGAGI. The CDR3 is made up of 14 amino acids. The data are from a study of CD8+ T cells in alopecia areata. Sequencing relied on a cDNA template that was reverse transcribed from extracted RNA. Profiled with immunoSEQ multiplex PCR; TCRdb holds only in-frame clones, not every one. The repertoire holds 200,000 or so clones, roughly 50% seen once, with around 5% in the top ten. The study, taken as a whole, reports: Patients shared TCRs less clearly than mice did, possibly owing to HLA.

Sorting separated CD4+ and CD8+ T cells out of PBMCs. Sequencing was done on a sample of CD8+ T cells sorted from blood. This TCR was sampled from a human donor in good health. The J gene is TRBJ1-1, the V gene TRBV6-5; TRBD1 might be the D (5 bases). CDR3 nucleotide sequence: TGTGCCAGCAGTTCCCGACAGATGAACACTGAAGCTTTCTTT. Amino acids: CASSSRQMNTEAFF.